The 18 T cell receptor beta chains reported below all come from one sample, sequenced in a study of cytomegalovirus exposure and HLA in healthy donors. Only in-frame clones appear in the TCRdb table, and some are missing; sequencing was by immunoSEQ multiplex PCR. In the table there are 95,000 to 120,000 clones, more than 90% of which are singletons. Sequenced: PBMCs. These receptors originate from a woman younger than 30 in good health and CMV-seronegative.

The chain joins TRBV28 to TRBJ2-5; D is perhaps TRBD2 (7 bases). CDR3 length: 17 residues. Germline CDR1 MDHEN, CDR2 SYDVKM. V was trimmed by 3 bases and J by 5 bases, leaving 22 bases between them. The CDR3 coding sequence is TGTGCCAGCAGTTTCCCTTCCCCAGGGAGGGGGGGTGAGACCCAGTACTTC. It specifies CASSFPSPGRGGETQYF.

The chain carries TRBV5-4 and TRBJ2-5, with TRBD1 identical over 7 bases. CDR3 length: 13 amino acids. Germline V gives CDR1 SGHNT, CDR2 YYREEE (reference sequence). The trim removed 4 bases at V and 8 bases at J, leaving 8 bases unmatched. In DNA, the CDR3 is TGTGCCAGCAGCCTCCCCGGGACAGTAACCCAGTACTTC. It yields the protein CASSLPGTVTQYF.

The gene calls are TRBV2 and TRBJ1-1; 9 nucleotides match TRBD1. V lost 4 bases, J lost 4 bases, and 7 bases stayed unmatched. CDR3 length: 15 amino acids. Germline CDR1 and CDR2: SNHLY and FYNNEI. This CDR3 is CASSVDRGWATEAFF. The DNA of the CDR3 is TGTGCCAGCAGTGTTGACAGGGGGTGGGCCACTGAAGCTTTCTTT.

The chain recombines TRBV25-1 with TRBJ2-1; 7 bases are shared with TRBD1. Germline V gene lookup returns CDR1 MGHDK and CDR2 SYGVNS. V was clipped by 2 bases and J by 8 bases; unmatched bases: 12. This CDR3 has 16 amino acids. CDR3 sequence: CASSEATGRSVDEQFF. DNA of the CDR3: TGTGCCAGCAGTGAAGCGACAGGGCGATCAGTCGATGAGCAGTTCTTC.

The genes are TRBV6-1 and TRBJ2-7, with 7 positions matching TRBD1. Germline assignment: CDR1 MNHNS and CDR2 SASEGT. CDR3 length: 13 residues. V lost 4 bases to trimming and J lost 3 bases; unmatched junction nucleotides: 3. CDR3 DNA: TGTGCCAGCAGTGCGGACAGGAGCTACGAGCAGTACTTC. As protein: CASSADRSYEQYF.

The rearrangement links TRBV19 to TRBJ1-5; D is unresolved. In germline, CDR1 is LNHDA, CDR2 SQIVND (reference sequence). V was clipped by 3 bases and J by 5 bases, with 14 bases between them. The CDR3 is 15 residues long. Written as DNA, the CDR3 is TGTGCCAGTAGTATCCTCCCGGGTAAGGATCAGCCCCAGCATTTT. Translating gives CASSILPGKDQPQHF.

The chain has TRBV11-2 and TRBJ2-1, with D tentatively TRBD2 (7 bases). The V and J ends lost 3 bases and 7 bases respectively, with 13 bases between them. Germline lookup yields CDR1 SGHAT and CDR2 FQNNGV. The length of the CDR3 is 14 residues. The CDR3 nucleotides are TGTGCCAGCAGCTTTGGGGGGGGGCTTAATGAGCAGTTCTTC. Its translation is CASSFGGGLNEQFF.

This clone was seen a handful of times. The V and J genes are TRBV29-1 and TRBJ2-1; TRBD1 aligns across 8 bases. The V and J ends lost 6 bases and 3 bases, in that order; junction bases with no gene match: 7. The CDR3 is made up of 14 amino acids. CDR1 is SQVTM and CDR2 is ANQGSEA in the germline V gene. CDR3 region: CSVGGQDRYNEQFF. For the CDR3, the DNA is TGCAGCGTGGGGGGACAGGACCGCTACAATGAGCAGTTCTTC.

This rearrangement joins TRBV19 to TRBJ1-1, with D tentatively TRBD1 (5 bases). The CDR3 is 12 residues long. The V and J ends lost 10 bases and 1 base respectively, with 10 bases between them. CDR1 is LNHDA, CDR2 SQIVND, per germline (reference sequence). The CDR3 DNA reads as TGTGCCACCAAGGGGCCGAACACTGAAGCTTTCTTT. Translated: CATKGPNTEAFF. Full variable domain (rest looked up from reference TRBV19 and TRBJ1-1): DGGITQSPKYLFRKEGQNVTLSCEQNLNHDAMYWYRQDPGQGLRLIYYSQIVNDFQKGDIAEGYSVSREKKESFPLTVTSAQKNPTAFYLCATKGPNTEAFFGQGTRLTVV.

This chain uses TRBV5-4 with TRBJ2-5; 10 positions agree with TRBD2. The trim removed 0 bases at V and 5 bases at J, leaving 13 bases unmatched. This CDR3 has 18 residues. Per germline, CDR1 SGHNT and CDR2 YYREEE (reference sequence). The CDR3: CASSLAGGLARVGETQYF. CDR3 nucleotides: TGTGCCAGCAGCTTGGCTGGGGGACTAGCGAGAGTGGGGGAGACCCAGTACTTC.

The chain couples TRBV2 to TRBJ2-1; TRBD2 matches 12 bases. Per the germline V gene, CDR1 is SNHLY and CDR2 is FYNNEI. This CDR3 spans 16 amino acids. The ends lost 6 bases at V and 6 bases at J; junction bases unmatched: 9. The CDR3: CASSGFGTSGFNEQFF. Written as DNA, the CDR3 is TGTGCCAGCAGCGGATTCGGGACTAGCGGGTTCAATGAGCAGTTCTTC.

The genes are TRBV6-1 and TRBJ1-2, with a possible D match to TRBD1 (6 bases). Between the trimmed V and J ends, which lost 6 bases and 4 bases, there was a span of 12 bases. The CDR3 contains 13 residues. Germline loops: CDR1 MNHNS, CDR2 SASEGT. The chain's CDR3 is CASSRETGYGYTF. The CDR3 DNA follows: TGTGCCAGCAGCCGTGAGACAGGCTATGGCTACACCTTC.

This rearrangement joins TRBV6-5 to TRBJ2-3; a possible D gene is TRBD2 (6 bases). Germline assignment: CDR1 MNHEY and CDR2 SVGAGI. The CDR3 has 14 amino acids. Trimming cost V 6 bases and J 0 bases, with 10 bases left between them. CDR3 residues: CASSPRGSTDTQYF. CDR3 bases: TGTGCCAGCAGCCCCCGGGGGAGCACAGATACGCAGTATTTT.

In DNA, the CDR3 is TGTGCCAGCAGCCATCTAGCGGGGCCTCAAGAGACCCAGTACTTC. Amino acid sequence: CASSHLAGPQETQYF. This chain connects TRBV7-9 to TRBJ2-5; TRBD2 matches at 9 bases. The V gene end was trimmed by 5 bases and the J gene end by 2 bases; junction bases not matched to a gene: 6. The length of the CDR3 is 15 residues. Germline V gene sequence: CDR1 SEHNR, CDR2 FQNEAQ (reference sequence).

This chain uses TRBV9 with TRBJ1-3, with 12 positions matching TRBD1. This CDR3 is 18 amino acids long. The V gene end was trimmed by 4 bases and the J gene end by 3 bases; junction bases not matched to a gene: 11. CDR1 is SGDLS, CDR2 YYNGEE, per germline. In nucleotides, the CDR3 is TGTGCCAGCAGCCTGGGACAGGGGGCTTTGGGGGATGGAAACACCATATATTTT. It translates to CASSLGQGALGDGNTIYF.

This sequence joins TRBV7-8 and TRBJ2-4; 7 bases fit TRBD2. The trim removed 5 bases at V and 3 bases at J, leaving 10 bases unmatched. The CDR3 consists of 16 residues. Germline CDR1 is SGHVS and CDR2 is FQNEAQ. The CDR3 nucleotides are TGTGCCAGCAGCGCCCCGGTGGGGGGGGGCAAAAACATTCAGTACTTC. This gives the protein CASSAPVGGGKNIQYF.

This chain joins TRBV4-1 and TRBJ1-5; D call uncertain. This CDR3 comprises 13 residues. CDR1 is MGHRA and CDR2 is YSYEKL in the germline V gene. Trimming shortened V by 0 bases and J by 6 bases, and 6 bases separated the two germline ends. In DNA, the CDR3 is TGCGCCAGCAGCCAAGAGCCAGTTCAGCCCCAGCATTTT. Translating gives CASSQEPVQPQHF.

The rearrangement uses TRBV18 and TRBJ1-1; D possibly corresponds to TRBD1 (6 bases). Per the germline V gene, CDR1 is KGHSH and CDR2 is LQKENI. The CDR3 contains 14 residues. V dropped 3 bases and J dropped 8 bases, with 16 bases sitting between them. The CDR3 DNA is TGTGCCAGCTCACCGAGCGCACAGGGAGGGGAAGCTTTCTTT. It encodes CASSPSAQGGEAFF. Supplemented by reference TRBV18 and TRBJ1-1, the full variable domain reads NAGVMQNPRHLVRRRGQEARLRCSPMKGHSHVYWYRQLPEEGLKFMVYLQKENIIDESGMPKERFSAEFPKEGPSILRIQQVVRGDSAAYFCASSPSAQGGEAFFGQGTRLTVV.